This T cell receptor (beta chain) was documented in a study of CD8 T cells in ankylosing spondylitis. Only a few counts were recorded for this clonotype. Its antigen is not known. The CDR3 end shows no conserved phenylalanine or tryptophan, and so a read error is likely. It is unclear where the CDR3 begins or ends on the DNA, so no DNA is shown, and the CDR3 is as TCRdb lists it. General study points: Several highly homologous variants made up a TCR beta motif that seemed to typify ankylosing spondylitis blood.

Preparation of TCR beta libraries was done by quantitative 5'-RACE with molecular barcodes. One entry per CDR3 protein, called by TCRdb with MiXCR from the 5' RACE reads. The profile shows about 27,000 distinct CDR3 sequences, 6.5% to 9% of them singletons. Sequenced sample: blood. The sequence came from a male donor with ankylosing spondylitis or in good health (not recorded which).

The CDR3 here is CASRLAGSPPGN. The rearrangement links TRBV21-1 to TRBJ2-1; the D call TRBD2 from the table was never checked on the DNA. TRBV21-1 is assigned pseudogene status. Termini included, the CDR3 measures 12 amino acids.